A selection of T cell receptor beta chains follows, all from one sample in a study of CD4 T cells in relation to SARS-CoV-2 and coronaviruses. Sequenced by immunoSEQ multiplex PCR; TCRdb stores in-frame clones only, minus some. The profile shows about 39,000 clones, around 83% of them singletons. No cognate antigen is known for these TCRs. The sequenced sample consisted of naive CD4+ T cells from PBMCs, cultured in vitro. These TCRs come from an adult with COVID-19. Both conserved end residues are part of each CDR3. Each record gives: V gene, J gene, D gene, CDR3 protein. A D gene is named only where the DNA matches it firmly.

TRBV30	TRBJ1-4	NA	CAWSVDSANEKLFF
TRBV10-3	TRBJ2-7	NA	CATGQSTESYEQYF
TRBV9	TRBJ2-7	TRBD2	CASSAGTSEPYEQYF
TRBV27	TRBJ2-5	TRBD1	CASRNDRGFRETQYF
TRBV6-1	TRBJ2-1	NA	CASSENWRPNEQFF
TRBV19	TRBJ2-1	TRBD1	CASKGDRPHNEQFF
TRBV5-1	TRBJ2-1	NA	CASSFRDPVRGEQFF
TRBV28	TRBJ2-7	NA	CASSPRVPEQYF
TRBV11-1	TRBJ2-5	TRBD1	CASSPRGRETQYF
TRBV2	TRBJ1-6	TRBD1	CASSRQGSYSPLHF
TRBV7-2	TRBJ1-3	NA	CASSSGPRNTIYF
TRBV11-2	TRBJ1-4	TRBD1	CASSLGGTEYEKLFF
TRBV19	TRBJ1-4	NA	CASSMRRSEKLFF
TRBV2	TRBJ2-3	TRBD2	CASSMGLAGTDTQYF
TRBV7-2	TRBJ2-1	TRBD2	CASRNQGLAFWNEQFF
TRBV4-1	TRBJ2-1	TRBD2	CASSLSGRASSYNEQFF
TRBV6-6	TRBJ1-4	NA	CASSYRGGATNEKLFF
TRBV6-6	TRBJ2-1	TRBD1	CASSPTRKGARYNEQFF
TRBV11-2	TRBJ2-6	TRBD1	CASSLGTGSSGANVLTF
TRBV28	TRBJ2-5	NA	CASSLILGGFAEETQYF
TRBV4-2	TRBJ1-2	NA	CASSLDGQESFYGYTF
TRBV9	TRBJ1-5	NA	CASSVAQGPQPQHF
TRBV18	TRBJ2-7	TRBD1	CASSLYRGMFSEEQYF
TRBV5-1	TRBJ1-2	NA	CASTLDRNYGYTF
TRBV27	TRBJ2-7	TRBD2	CASKGLAGPYEQYF
TRBV28	TRBJ2-3	TRBD1	CASSSDRGGHRYSDTQYF
TRBV6-4	TRBJ2-1	TRBD2	CASSDTSGSYNEQFF
TRBV30	TRBJ2-2	NA	CAWSTGWSGELFF
TRBV7-9	TRBJ2-7	NA	CASSKDSSYEQYF
TRBV7-9	TRBJ2-5	TRBD2	CASSRWTSGRKETQYF
TRBV7-9	TRBJ1-2	NA	CASSLRGRRQFYGYTF
TRBV21-1	TRBJ2-7	NA	CASGGLGSGEQYF
TRBV7-9	TRBJ2-1	TRBD2	CASSDLAGGPSRSYNEQFF
TRBV3-1/TRBV3-2	TRBJ2-3	NA	CASSQDSRRSQYF
TRBV7-2	TRBJ2-3	TRBD2	CASSPAGAGPDTQYF
TRBV9	TRBJ2-7	NA	CASSARLLSYEQYF
TRBV3-1/TRBV3-2	TRBJ2-3	TRBD2	CASSQGGSTDTQYF
TRBV7-8	TRBJ2-2	TRBD1	CASSLQGAGTGELFF
TRBV6-5	TRBJ1-1	NA	CASSLQGTEAFF
TRBV7-9	TRBJ2-1	NA	CASSSDRTWGSSYNEQFF
TRBV15	TRBJ2-3	TRBD2	CATRNPAGTDTQYF
TRBV7-3	TRBJ2-3	NA	CASSLTRDTDTQYF
TRBV7-8	TRBJ2-2	NA	CASSSRDFNTGELFF
TRBV2	TRBJ1-2	TRBD1	CASSESRGHGYTF